This T cell receptor (beta chain) was recovered during a study of T cells in Graves' hyperthyroidism and ophthalmopathy. Study context: At initial diagnosis, before any treatment had begun, peripheral blood was obtained.

Lactation, pregnancy, other autoimmune disease or uncontrolled infection led to exclusion of patients. Extraction of PBMCs used 10 ml of fresh peripheral blood. General observations from the study: The model forecast ophthalmopathy, anticipating it by a median around 6.4 months before onset.

Germline CDR1 reads SGHAT; CDR2 reads FQNNGV. This CDR3 spans 16 amino acids. A few counts support this clonotype. Its antigen is as yet unknown. A read error may be the cause here, since a much bigger clone is one base away. Amplified regions were TCR beta CDR3 sequences from RNA transcripts. The HTBI primer set was used in a first-round RT-PCR of the TCR CDR3. Each CDR3 protein is one row after TCRdb ran MiXCR on the multiplex PCR reads. Among 300,000 to 500,000 distinct CDR3 sequences, about 14% were seen once, and the ten largest hold around 30%. The gene calls are TRBV11-2 and TRBJ1-5; unclear D gene. The clonotype was recovered from a man in his fifties with Graves' ophthalmopathy. The sequenced sample consisted of blood. The CDR3 loop is CTSSPEPKGSNQPQHF. CDR3 bases: TGTACCAGCAGCCCGGAGCCAAAGGGTAGCAATCAGCCCCAGCATTTT.